The 3 T cell receptor beta chains below come from one sample, sequenced in a study of T cell responses to AZD1222 COVID-19 vaccine. Data came from immunoSEQ multiplex PCR; TCRdb stores just in-frame clones and leaves some out. The table includes about 180,000 clones, about 91% detected once. Sequencing was performed on peripheral blood, taken 28 days after the second AZD1222 dose. The receptors derive from an adult who received the AZD1222 COVID-19 vaccine.

The chain employs TRBV18 and TRBJ1-5; D is unclear. Germline lookup yields CDR1 KGHSH and CDR2 LQKENI. CDR3 length equals 14 residues. Trimming removed 3 bases at V and 2 bases at J, with 8 bases between. CDR3 region: CASSPREGNQPQHF. The CDR3 DNA reads as TGTGCCAGCTCACCTCGAGAGGGCAATCAGCCCCAGCATTTT.

This chain links TRBV9 with TRBJ1-5; no definite D call. Germline assignment: CDR1 SGDLS and CDR2 YYNGEE. This CDR3 comprises 13 residues. V was trimmed by 2 bases and J by 2 bases, leaving 5 bases between them. The CDR3 bases are TGTGCCAGCAGCGTTAAGCGCAATCAGCCCCAGCATTTT. Translated, it gives CASSVKRNQPQHF.

The genes are TRBV28 and TRBJ2-3, with a tentative D call TRBD1 (5 bases). V lost 4 bases to trimming and J lost 3 bases, with 14 bases between them. Germline assignment: CDR1 MDHEN and CDR2 SYDVKM. There are 15 residues in the CDR3. CDR3 nucleotides: TGTGCCAGCAGTTCCCCGGCAGGGTTAACAGATACGCAGTATTTT. Protein sequence: CASSSPAGLTDTQYF.